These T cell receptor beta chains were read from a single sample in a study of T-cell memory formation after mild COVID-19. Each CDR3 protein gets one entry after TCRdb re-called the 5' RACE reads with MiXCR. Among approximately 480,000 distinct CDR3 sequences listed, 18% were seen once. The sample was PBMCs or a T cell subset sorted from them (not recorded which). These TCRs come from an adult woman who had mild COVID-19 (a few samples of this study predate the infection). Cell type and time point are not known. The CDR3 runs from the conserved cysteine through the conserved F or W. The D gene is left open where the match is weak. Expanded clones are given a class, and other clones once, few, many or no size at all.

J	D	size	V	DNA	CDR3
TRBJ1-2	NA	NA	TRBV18	TGTGCCAGCTCCCGCGGGACACCATATGGCTACACCTTC	CASSRGTPYGYTF
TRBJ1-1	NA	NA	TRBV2	TGTGCCAGCAGTGTTCTAAGGACTGAAGCTTTCTTT	CASSVLRTEAFF
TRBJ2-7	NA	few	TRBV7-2	TGTGCCAGCAGTCTGGCAGCCCGGGGGGAGCAGTACTTC	CASSLAARGEQYF
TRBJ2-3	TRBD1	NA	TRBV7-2	TGTGCCAGCAGCTTAGCCGAGACAGGGGCAGATACGCAGTATTTT	CASSLAETGADTQYF
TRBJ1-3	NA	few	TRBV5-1	TGCGCCAGCAGCTTCTCCGCCCGAGACCCTGGAAACACCATATATTTT	CASSFSARDPGNTIYF
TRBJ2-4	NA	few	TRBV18	TGTGCCAGCTCACCAGCAGGGATAGCCAAAAACATTCAGTACTTC	CASSPAGIAKNIQYF
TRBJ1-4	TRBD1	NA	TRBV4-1	TGCGCCAGCAGCCTGCGACAGGGGGGAGGCGCTAATGAAAAACTGTTTTTT	CASSLRQGGGANEKLFF
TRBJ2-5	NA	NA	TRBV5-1	TGCGCCAGCAGCTACCAGACAGGACCTTCTCAAGAGACCCAGTACTTC	CASSYQTGPSQETQYF
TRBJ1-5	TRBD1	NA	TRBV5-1	TGCGCCAGCAGTTGGGGACAGGGGACTCAGCCCCAGCATTTT	CASSWGQGTQPQHF
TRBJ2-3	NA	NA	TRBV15	TGTGCCACCAGCAGATCCTCCCATCAGCCAGGGAAGGATACGCAGTATTTT	CATSRSSHQPGKDTQYF
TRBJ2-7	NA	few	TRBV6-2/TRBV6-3	TGTGCCAGCAGTCTCCCCCCTTCAGAGCAGTACTTC	CASSLPPSEQYF
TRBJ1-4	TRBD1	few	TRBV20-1	TGCAGTGCTAGGGGGACAGGGCTCGTGAGGGAAAAACTGTTTTTT	CSARGTGLVREKLFF
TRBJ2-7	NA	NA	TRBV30	TGTGCCTGGAGTGCCCTCCTAGCTAGGGCCTACGAGCAGTACTTC	CAWSALLARAYEQYF
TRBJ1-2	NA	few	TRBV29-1	TGCGGGGACGGAAGCTATGGCTACACCTTC	CGDGSYGYTF
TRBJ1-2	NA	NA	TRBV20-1	TGCAGTGCTAGAGATCTCGAGGGGATTAACTATGGCTACACCTTC	CSARDLEGINYGYTF
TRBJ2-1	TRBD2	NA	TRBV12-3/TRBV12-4	TGTGCCAGCAGACCTAGCGGGGGGGCCAGGGAGCAGTTCTTC	CASRPSGGAREQFF
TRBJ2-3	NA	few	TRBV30	TGTGCCTGGAGTGTAGTCAGCCAACACGGTACGCAGTATTTT	CAWSVVSQHGTQYF
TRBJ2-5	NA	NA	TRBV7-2	TGTGCCAGCAGCTTAATCGAGGGATCGGGGACCCAGTACTTC	CASSLIEGSGTQYF
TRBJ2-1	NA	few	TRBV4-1	TGCGCCAGCAGCCAAGTACAGTTTTACAATGAGCAGTTCTTC	CASSQVQFYNEQFF
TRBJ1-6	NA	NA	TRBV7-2	TGTGCCAGCAGCTTAGCGCAGGACACAAATTCACCCCTCCACTTT	CASSLAQDTNSPLHF
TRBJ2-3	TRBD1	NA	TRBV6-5	TGTGCCAGCAGTTATGGACAGGGGGCTGGAGATACGCAGTATTTT	CASSYGQGAGDTQYF
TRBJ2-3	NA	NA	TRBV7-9	TGTGCCAGCAGCTTAGCGGGGGGGCCGCCGGATACGCAGTATTTT	CASSLAGGPPDTQYF
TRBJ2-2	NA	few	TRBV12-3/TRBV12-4	TGTGCCAGCAGTTTCCAGGGGAACACCGGGGAGCTGTTTTTT	CASSFQGNTGELFF
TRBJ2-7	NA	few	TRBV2	TGTGCCAGCAGTAAGTCTGTGGGGAGCTCCTACGAGCAGTACTTC	CASSKSVGSSYEQYF
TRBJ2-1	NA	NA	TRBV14	TGTGCCAGCAGCCAAGATCTGGGGGTCCTGGGGAATGAGCAGTTCTTC	CASSQDLGVLGNEQFF
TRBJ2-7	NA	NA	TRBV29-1	TGCAGCGTTGAAGATCGGGCAAGAAACTACGAGCAGTACTTC	CSVEDRARNYEQYF
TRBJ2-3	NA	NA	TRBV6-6	TGTGCCAGCAGTTTCCTGGACTCAGATACGCAGTATTTT	CASSFLDSDTQYF
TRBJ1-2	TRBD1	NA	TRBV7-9	TGTGCCAGCAGCCCCTTGGGACAGGGGAACGGCTACACCTTC	CASSPLGQGNGYTF
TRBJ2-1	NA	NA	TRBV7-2	TGTGCCAGCAGCCCCGAGACTTACAATGAGCAGTTCTTC	CASSPETYNEQFF
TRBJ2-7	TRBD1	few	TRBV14	TGTGCCACCCGACAGGGGAGCTCCTACGAGCAGTACTTC	CATRQGSSYEQYF
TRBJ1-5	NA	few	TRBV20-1	TGCAGTGCTAGATTGGGTTCGTATCCCGATCAGCCCCAGCATTTT	CSARLGSYPDQPQHF
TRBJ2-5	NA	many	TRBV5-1	TGCGCCAGCAGCTCGGGTCGGGGACAAGAGACCCAGTACTTC	CASSSGRGQETQYF
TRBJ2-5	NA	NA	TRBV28	TGTGCCAGCAGGTCGAACCCCGAGGTGGAGACCCAGTACTTC	CASRSNPEVETQYF
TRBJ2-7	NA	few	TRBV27	TGTGCCAGCAGTTTATCGTCTCCCACCGACGAGCAGTACTTC	CASSLSSPTDEQYF
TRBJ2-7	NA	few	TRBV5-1	TGCGCCAGCAGCTCCCTAGGACGGAACTACGAGCAGTACTTC	CASSSLGRNYEQYF
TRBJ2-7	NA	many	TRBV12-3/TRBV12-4	TGTGCCAGCAGTTTAGCCAGGGGCGAGCAGTACTTC	CASSLARGEQYF
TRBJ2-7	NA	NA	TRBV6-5	TGTGCCAGCCGGCAGGGCGGTTCCTACGAGCAGTACTTC	CASRQGGSYEQYF
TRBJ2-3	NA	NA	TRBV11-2	TGTGCCAGCAGCTTAGATCCCCTACAGTCCAGCACAGATACGCAGTATTTT	CASSLDPLQSSTDTQYF
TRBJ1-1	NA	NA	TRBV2	TGTGCCAGCAGTAAAGACGGAGCTGAAGCTTTCTTT	CASSKDGAEAFF
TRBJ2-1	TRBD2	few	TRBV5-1	TGCGCCAGCAGCTTGGTACCGGGACTAGCGGGATTCGAGTTCTTC	CASSLVPGLAGFEFF
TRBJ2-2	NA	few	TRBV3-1	TGTGCCAGCAGCAACCGGGACCTATTCGCCGGGGAGCTGTTTTTT	CASSNRDLFAGELFF
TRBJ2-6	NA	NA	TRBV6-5	TGTGCCAGCAGTTACTACCAGGGTGCTGGGGCCAACGTCCTGACTTTC	CASSYYQGAGANVLTF
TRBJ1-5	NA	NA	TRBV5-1	TGCGCCAGCAGCTTGGAGGCAGGCTTCAATCAGCCCCAGCATTTT	CASSLEAGFNQPQHF
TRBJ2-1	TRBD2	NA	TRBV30	TGTGCCTGGAGTGGGGACGGGGGGTGGAATGAGCAGTTCTTC	CAWSGDGGWNEQFF
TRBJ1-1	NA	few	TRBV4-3	TGCGCCAGCAGCCTCGCAAAGGACAGCACTGAAGCTTTCTTT	CASSLAKDSTEAFF